The rows below give T cell receptor beta chains drawn from one sample of a study of T cell responses to AZD1222 COVID-19 vaccine. Using immunoSEQ multiplex PCR, the repertoire was profiled, and TCRdb retains in-frame clones only, with some absent. Among about 170,000 clones listed, 70% to 90% were seen once. This specimen was peripheral blood, taken 28 days after the second AZD1222 dose. These TCRs come from an adult who received the AZD1222 COVID-19 vaccine. CDR3s include the opening cysteine and the closing phenylalanine or tryptophan. The D gene is left open where the match is weak. Size tells how often a clone was seen (once, few, many) or the class of an expanded clone, and some rows leave it out.

clone_size | j_call | d_call | v_call | cdr3_length | cdr3_aa | cdr3_nt
NA | TRBJ1-4 | NA | TRBV21-1 | 12 | CARSATNEKLFF | TGTGCCAGGTCAGCAACTAATGAAAAACTGTTTTTT
NA | TRBJ2-2 | NA | TRBV12-5 | 16 | CASGFHGRVNTGELFF | TGTGCTAGTGGTTTTCACGGCAGAGTGAACACCGGGGAGCTGTTTTTT
few | TRBJ1-5 | NA | TRBV6-2/TRBV6-3 | 13 | CASSDGFNQPQHF | TGTGCCAGCAGCGACGGATTCAATCAGCCCCAGCATTTT
NA | TRBJ1-5 | NA | TRBV28 | 14 | CATTGHYSNQPQHF | TGTGCCACGACGGGACACTATAGCAATCAGCCCCAGCATTTT
NA | TRBJ1-1 | NA | TRBV6-2/TRBV6-3 | 11 | CASSYGGIAFF | TGTGCCAGCAGTTACGGAGGTATAGCTTTCTTT
few | TRBJ1-2 | NA | TRBV7-9 | 13 | CASSLEGSHGYTF | TGTGCCAGCAGCTTAGAGGGAAGCCATGGCTACACCTTC
NA | TRBJ2-4 | NA | TRBV2 | 13 | CASTIAWKNIQYF | TGTGCCAGCACAATAGCTTGGAAAAACATTCAGTACTTC
NA | TRBJ1-3 | NA | TRBV3-1/TRBV3-2 | 13 | CASSLFSGNTIYF | TGTGCCAGCAGCCTCTTCTCTGGAAACACCATATATTTT
once | TRBJ2-2 | TRBD1 | TRBV4-1 | 16 | CASSAGGRVDTGELFF | TGCGCCAGCAGTGCAGGGGGCAGGGTTGACACCGGGGAGCTGTTTTTT
NA | TRBJ2-3 | NA | TRBV5-6 | 13 | CASRGGGTDTQYF | TGTGCCAGCAGGGGGGGCGGGACAGATACGCAGTATTTT
NA | TRBJ2-2 | TRBD1 | TRBV24-1 | 13 | CATSDWDSPHLFF | TGTGCCACCAGTGATTGGGACAGCCCCCACCTGTTTTTT
NA | TRBJ1-1 | NA | TRBV6-1 | 14 | CASSEQGRNTEAFF | TGTGCCAGCAGTGAACAGGGCAGGAACACTGAAGCTTTCTTT
few | TRBJ2-7 | NA | TRBV4-2 | 17 | CASSPGATGGESYEQYF | TGTGCCAGCAGCCCCGGGGCCACGGGCGGCGAATCCTACGAGCAGTACTTC
once | TRBJ2-7 | NA | TRBV14 | 13 | CASSQGGVGEQYF | TGTGCCAGCAGCCAAGGTGGGGTCGGGGAGCAGTACTTC
NA | TRBJ2-5 | NA | TRBV7-2 | 11 | CASRGQETQYF | TGTGCCAGCCGGGGGCAAGAGACCCAGTACTTC
NA | TRBJ1-1 | NA | TRBV2 | 14 | CASSPMVRDTEAFF | TGTGCCAGCAGTCCCATGGTGAGGGACACTGAAGCTTTCTTT